A single sample gave rise to the 17 T cell receptor beta chains below, sequenced in a study of T cell responses to AZD1222 COVID-19 vaccine (dated by TCRdb to the early 2020s). Libraries were constructed by the immunoSEQ multiplex PCR assay. TCRdb obtained this table from immuneACCESS and retained in-frame rearrangements with V and J assigned. These tables miss some clones; where compared with another copy, unresolved V genes account for less than half of the shortfall, and the remainder is unexplained. This sample has some 100,000 clones in its table, and about 88% of those were observed once. Of the sample, approximately 15% is held by the ten largest clones. This sample's time point label indicates: baseline before first vaccination. The sequencing here drew on peripheral blood, taken on day 0 of AZD1222 vaccination. These receptors were taken from an adult in good health.

The chain uses TRBV19 and TRBJ1-5, with 7 bases fitting TRBD1. This CDR3 contains 15 residues. The V gene's germline CDR1 is LNHDA and CDR2 SQIVND (reference sequence). V gave up 7 bases and J gave up 4 bases; unmatched junction bases: 10. The CDR3 DNA follows: TGTGCCAGTACCATCGACAGGGTAGCAAATCAGCCCCAGCATTTT. It is translated as CASTIDRVANQPQHF.

J is TRBJ1-1 and V is TRBV7-6, with unresolved D. The CDR3 spans 13 residues. V was trimmed by 0 bases and J by 5 bases, leaving 7 bases between them. Germline V gene sequence: CDR1 SGHVS, CDR2 FNYEAQ. The CDR3 DNA reads as TGTGCCAGCAGCTTAGCGCCGGAAACTGAAGCTTTCTTT. Translating gives CASSLAPETEAFF.

This chain joins TRBV2 and TRBJ1-1, with 7 bases matching TRBD1. Germline loops: CDR1 SNHLY, CDR2 FYNNEI. The CDR3 is 12 residues long. V lost 6 bases to trimming and J lost 5 bases; unmatched junction nucleotides: 3. This CDR3 reads CASRTGFTEAFF. CDR3 in DNA: TGTGCCAGCAGGACAGGGTTTACTGAAGCTTTCTTT. Using reference TRBV2 and TRBJ1-1 for the parts outside the CDR3, the full variable domain is EPEVTQTPSHQVTQMGQEVILRCVPISNHLYFYWYRQILGQKVEFLVSFYNNEISEKSEIFDDQFSVERPDGSNFTLKIRSTKLEDSAMYFCASRTGFTEAFFGQGTRLTVV.

This rearrangement joins TRBV3-1 (or the pseudogene TRBV3-2) to TRBJ2-1; D is perhaps TRBD1 (6 bases). V shed 5 bases and J shed 9 bases, with 17 bases lying between them. Germline V CDR1 and CDR2: LGHDT, YNNKEL (reference sequence). The CDR3 consists of 14 residues. The CDR3 loop is CASSWGPDSSEQFF. CDR3 coding DNA: TGTGCCAGCAGCTGGGGGCCTGATTCTAGTGAGCAGTTCTTC.

This clone was recorded once. The chain couples TRBV5-1 to TRBJ1-6, with a possible D match to TRBD1 (5 bases). V lost 4 bases to trimming and J lost 8 bases, with 13 bases between them. This CDR3 is built from 14 residues. Germline CDR1 SGHRS, CDR2 YFSETQ. The CDR3 DNA reads TGCGCCAGCAGCAGGGACCGATCGGATTCACCCCTCCACTTT. Protein: CASSRDRSDSPLHF.

About this clone itself: One end of the junction is discordant with germline, which a read error may explain. V gene TRBV30 combines with J gene TRBJ1-2, with 8 bases fitting TRBD1. The CDR3 has 12 amino acids. Germline V lookup: CDR1 GTSNPN, CDR2 SVGIG (reference sequence). CDR3 nucleotides: TGTGCCTGGAAAAGTTGGCAGGGGGCCCTGTCCTTC. It codes for CAWKSWQGALSF.

The rearrangement uses TRBV29-1 and TRBJ2-3; 12 bases are shared with TRBD1. The CDR3 contains 16 residues. CDR1 and CDR2 from the germline V gene are SQVTM and ANQGSEA. Trimming at V came to 7 bases and at J to 5 bases, leaving 13 bases not matched to a gene. CDR3 in amino acids: CSAAGGQGARGDTQYF. Here the CDR3 DNA reads TGCAGCGCTGCGGGGGGACAGGGGGCGCGCGGAGATACGCAGTATTTT.

V usage is TRBV27 and J usage is TRBJ1-2; no definite D call. Germline V lookup: CDR1 MNHEY, CDR2 SMNVEV (reference sequence). V was shortened by 2 bases and J by 7 bases, with 14 bases between the two germline ends. The CDR3 length is 14 residues. The CDR3 nucleotides read TGTGCCAGCAGTTTAGCTCCTACCGTCGGTGGCTACACCTTC. Its translation is CASSLAPTVGGYTF.

V is TRBV27 and J is TRBJ1-2, with D possibly being TRBD1 (5 bases). Germline assignment: CDR1 MNHEY and CDR2 SMNVEV (reference sequence). Trimming took off 3 bases at V and 1 base at J, with 6 bases between the two ends. The CDR3 runs 13 residues. The CDR3 DNA reads TGTGCCAGCAGTTTTAGGGGTAACTATGGCTACACCTTC. It codes for CASSFRGNYGYTF.

The J gene is TRBJ2-5, the V gene TRBV29-1, with a possible D match to TRBD2 (5 bases). CDR1 and CDR2 from the germline V gene are SQVTM and ANQGSEA. The CDR3 is 11 residues long. CDR3 DNA sequence: TGCGCTACGGGGTACCGAGAGACCCAGTACTTC. This translates into CATGYRETQYF. Together with reference TRBV29-1 and TRBJ2-5, the CDR3 gives the full variable domain: SAVISQKPSRDICQRGTSLTIQCQVDSQVTMMFWYRQQPGQSLTLIATANQGSEATYESGFVIDKFPISRPNLTFSTLTVSNMSPEDSSIYLCATGYRETQYFGPGTRLLVL.

The rearrangement joins TRBV2 to TRBJ2-3; 8 nucleotides line up with TRBD2. The CDR3 length is 16 residues. Per the germline V gene, CDR1 is SNHLY and CDR2 is FYNNEI. The ends lost 5 bases at V and 4 bases at J; junction bases unmatched: 11. The CDR3 region is CASSTRGGGVADTQYF. For the CDR3, the DNA is TGTGCCAGCAGTACCCGGGGGGGAGGGGTGGCAGATACGCAGTATTTT. The whole variable domain, filled in from reference TRBV2 and TRBJ2-3, reads EPEVTQTPSHQVTQMGQEVILRCVPISNHLYFYWYRQILGQKVEFLVSFYNNEISEKSEIFDDQFSVERPDGSNFTLKIRSTKLEDSAMYFCASSTRGGGVADTQYFGPGTRLTVL.

The V call is TRBV21-1, the J call TRBJ2-4; whether TRBD1, the table's D call, matches the DNA was not checked. TRBV21-1 is classified as a pseudogene. The CDR3 runs 19 residues. The CDR3 region is CASSAHRTGTPSAKNIQYF. CDR3 nucleotide sequence: TGTGCCAGCAGCGCCCATCGGACAGGTACTCCTAGCGCCAAAAACATTCAGTACTTC.

V and J are TRBV7-2 and TRBJ2-7; 7 bases map to TRBD1. Germline V lookup: CDR1 SGHTA, CDR2 FQGNSA. The CDR3 loop spans 14 amino acids. The junction had 2 bases not matched to a gene; V was cut back by 0 bases and J by 3 bases. The CDR3 nucleotides are TGTGCCAGCAGCTTAGCGGGACAGTTCTACGAGCAGTACTTC. Protein product: CASSLAGQFYEQYF. The full variable domain, rest sourced from reference TRBV7-2 and TRBJ2-7, is GAGVSQSPSNKVTEKGKDVELRCDPISGHTALYWYRQSLGQGLEFLIYFQGNSAPDKSGLPSDRFSAERTGGSVSTLTIQRTQQEDSAVYLCASSLAGQFYEQYFGPGTRLTVT.

This chain uses TRBV6-2 or TRBV6-3 with TRBJ2-5, with 10 nucleotides matching TRBD1. There are 17 residues in the CDR3. From germline, CDR1 is MNHEY and CDR2 SVGEGT. Germline trimming cut 5 bases from V and 1 base from J; bases unmatched to any gene: 10. The CDR3 protein is CASSQPRDRGRQETQYF. The CDR3 bases are TGTGCCAGCAGTCAACCTCGAGACAGGGGGCGCCAAGAGACCCAGTACTTC.

The rearrangement links TRBV5-6 to TRBJ2-1; a weak D match, TRBD1 (5 bases). V was cut by 0 bases and J by 8 bases, with 6 bases left in between. CDR1 and CDR2 (germline): SGHDT, YYEEEE. The CDR3 is made up of 12 amino acids. CDR3 nucleotide sequence: TGTGCCAGCAGCTTGGTACAGGATGAGCAGTTCTTC. Translating it yields CASSLVQDEQFF.

J is TRBJ2-2 and V is TRBV7-2; TRBD2 matches 7 bases. Per germline, CDR1 SGHTA and CDR2 FQGNSA. The trim removed 3 bases at V and 6 bases at J, leaving 10 bases unmatched. The CDR3 is 16 amino acids. CDR3 sequence reads: CASSLGFPGGAGELFF. In DNA form, the CDR3 reads TGTGCCAGCAGCTTGGGCTTTCCGGGAGGAGCCGGGGAGCTGTTTTTT. The variable domain in full, with the rest retrieved from reference TRBV7-2 and TRBJ2-2, is GAGVSQSPSNKVTEKGKDVELRCDPISGHTALYWYRQSLGQGLEFLIYFQGNSAPDKSGLPSDRFSAERTGGSVSTLTIQRTQQEDSAVYLCASSLGFPGGAGELFFGEGSRLTVL.

V gene TRBV3-1 (or the pseudogene TRBV3-2) combines with J gene TRBJ1-1; D gene unclear. Per germline, CDR1 LGHDT and CDR2 YNNKEL (reference sequence). This CDR3 spans 13 amino acids. The V gene lost 2 bases and the J gene lost 2 bases, with 6 bases spanning the gap. The CDR3 DNA is TGTGCCAGCAGCCAACTACCTAACACTGAAGCTTTCTTT. Residues: CASSQLPNTEAFF.